The 21 T cell receptor beta chains below were found in one sample sequenced in a study of ipilimumab plus nivolumab after autologous stem cell transplantation. The repertoire was sequenced with immunoSEQ multiplex PCR; TCRdb's copy has only in-frame clones and lacks some. There are 3,200 or so clones in the sample; about 80% occur only once, and about 10% lies in the top ten. The starting material was PBMCs, obtained in a trial of ipilimumab plus nivolumab as post-transplant consolidation. The receptors come from a male donor with primary mediastinal lymphoma.

This clone was seen only a few times. The genes are TRBV6-1 and TRBJ1-3; D not certain. Trimming stripped 2 bases from V and 3 bases from J, with 8 bases between. Germline lookup yields CDR1 MNHNS and CDR2 SASEGT. The CDR3 consists of 14 residues. The CDR3 reads CASSEIGGGNTIYF. The CDR3 DNA follows: TGTGCCAGCAGTGAAATAGGAGGTGGAAACACCATATATTTT.

The chain couples TRBV28 to TRBJ2-1; D is perhaps TRBD1 or TRBD2 (5 bases each). The CDR3 sequence is 17 residues long. V lost 7 bases and J lost 3, with 22 bases in between. The V gene's germline CDR1 is MDHEN and CDR2 SYDVKM. The chain's CDR3 is CASTSSSGGPIYNEQFF. The CDR3 DNA reads as TGTGCCAGCACCTCGTCAAGTGGGGGTCCGATCTACAATGAGCAGTTCTTC.

The rearrangement links TRBV18 to TRBJ2-7; D may be TRBD2 (5 bases). CDR3 length: 13 residues. Per the germline V gene, CDR1 is KGHSH and CDR2 is LQKENI. V was cut by 3 bases and J by 2 bases, with 8 bases left in between. DNA for the CDR3: TGTGCCAGCTCACCCGGGGTACCCTACGAGCAGTACTTC. This translates into CASSPGVPYEQYF.

This clone came up once. The chain employs TRBV18 and TRBJ2-5; D remains ambiguous. Germline CDR1 KGHSH, CDR2 LQKENI. This CDR3 is 14 amino acids long. With 4 bases removed from V and 5 bases from J, the gap between germline ends came to 14 bases. The CDR3: CASSLDAAGETQYF. In DNA form, the CDR3 reads TGTGCCAGCTCACTAGACGCCGCCGGGGAGACCCAGTACTTC.

This clone was observed once. This rearrangement joins TRBV15 to TRBJ1-5; D is perhaps TRBD1 (5 bases). The germline V gene encodes CDR1 LNHNV and CDR2 YYDKDF (reference sequence). V was pared by 0 bases and J by 6 bases, with 15 bases between. The CDR3 sequence is 16 residues long. CDR3 nucleotide sequence: TGTGCCACCAGCAGAGATCGTGGGGGAGAGGGTCAGCCCCAGCATTTT. Protein sequence: CATSRDRGGEGQPQHF.

The rearrangement joins TRBV7-2 to TRBJ1-1; D gene uncertain. V was clipped by 10 bases and J by 6 bases, with 15 bases between them. The CDR3 length is 12 residues. Germline CDR1 and CDR2: SGHTA and FQGNSA. CDR3 nucleotide sequence: TGTGCCACTAGTCGGGGAGCGGCTGAAGCTTTCTTT. Protein product: CATSRGAAEAFF.

The rearrangement uses TRBV2 and TRBJ2-3; D may correspond to TRBD1 or TRBD2 (5 bases each). The germline V and J ends were trimmed by 5 bases and 4 bases, with 19 bases remaining between them. Looked up from germline, CDR1 is SNHLY and CDR2 is FYNNEI. The CDR3 contains 16 residues. The CDR3 protein is CASSPLYVGPADTQYF. Written as DNA, the CDR3 is TGTGCCAGCAGTCCCCTTTACGTGGGACCCGCAGATACGCAGTATTTT.

The rearrangement joins TRBV7-2 to TRBJ2-1, with TRBD2 as a possible D gene (5 bases). V lost 3 bases to trimming and J lost 7 bases, with 13 bases between them. CDR1 is SGHTA and CDR2 is FQGNSA in the germline V gene. The CDR3 is made up of 14 amino acids. CDR3 residues: CASSLPRRRNEQFF. CDR3 nucleotides: TGTGCCAGCAGCTTGCCCCGAAGGAGGAATGAGCAGTTCTTC. Filled out from reference TRBV7-2 and TRBJ2-1, the complete variable domain reads GAGVSQSPSNKVTEKGKDVELRCDPISGHTALYWYRQSLGQGLEFLIYFQGNSAPDKSGLPSDRFSAERTGGSVSTLTIQRTQQEDSAVYLCASSLPRRRNEQFFGPGTRLTVL.

This clone was observed a few times. The chain joins TRBV28 to TRBJ1-4; 7 bases match TRBD1. There are 17 residues in the CDR3. Per germline, CDR1 MDHEN and CDR2 SYDVKM. The junction had 11 bases not matched to a gene; V was cut back by 7 bases and J by 0 bases. The CDR3 nucleotides are TGTGCCAGCACCCCCCGACAGGGTGGGACAACTAATGAAAAACTGTTTTTT. Its translation is CASTPRQGGTTNEKLFF.

V usage is TRBV2 and J usage is TRBJ2-2; TRBD2 is a possible D gene (5 bases). The CDR3 length is 14 residues. Trimming stripped 6 bases from V and 4 bases from J, with 12 bases between. Germline V CDR1 and CDR2: SNHLY, FYNNEI. In nucleotides, the CDR3 is TGTGCCAGCAGGGAGGCGGTGGGCACCGGGGAGCTGTTTTTT. Amino acids: CASREAVGTGELFF.

The J gene is TRBJ2-3, the V gene TRBV9; TRBD1 or TRBD2 may be the D gene (6 bases each). V was clipped by 0 bases and J by 3 bases, with 11 bases between them. The CDR3 totals 15 residues. Germline V gene sequence: CDR1 SGDLS, CDR2 YYNGEE. The CDR3 nucleotides are TGTGCCAGCAGCGTAGATGGGGGGCGAACAGATACGCAGTATTTT. Protein: CASSVDGGRTDTQYF.

The rearrangement links TRBV9 to TRBJ2-1; tentatively, D is TRBD2 (7 bases). Trimming removed 3 bases from V and 4 bases from J, with 11 bases in between. The CDR3 is 14 residues long. Per the germline V gene, CDR1 is SGDLS and CDR2 is YYNGEE. This CDR3 is CASSEGGAYNEQFF. The CDR3 coding sequence is TGTGCCAGCAGCGAAGGGGGGGCTTACAATGAGCAGTTCTTC.

The gene calls are TRBV5-4 and TRBJ2-1; 8 bases line up with TRBD2. With 3 bases clipped from V and 7 bases from J, the junction kept 18 bases outside the gene matches. The CDR3 is made up of 18 amino acids. The germline V gene encodes CDR1 SGHNT and CDR2 YYREEE (reference sequence). In DNA, the CDR3 is TGTGCCAGCAGCTCGGGGGTAGCGGGGCGCAAGGTAGTAAATGAGCAGTTCTTC. Its translation is CASSSGVAGRKVVNEQFF.

The chain links TRBV7-2 to TRBJ2-3; a weak D match, TRBD2 (6 bases). This CDR3 has 15 amino acids. Trimming pared 2 bases from V and 2 bases from J, leaving 11 bases between. Germline assignment: CDR1 SGHTA and CDR2 FQGNSA. The CDR3 loop reads CASSLRSGVTDTQYF. The CDR3 coding sequence is TGTGCCAGCAGCTTACGCTCGGGGGTCACAGATACGCAGTATTTT.

The chain carries TRBV6-6 and TRBJ2-7, with 10 positions matching TRBD2. The ends lost 7 bases at V and 5 bases at J; junction bases unmatched: 14. The CDR3 has 16 amino acids. CDR1 and CDR2 (germline): MNHNY, SVGAGI (reference sequence). CDR3 in DNA: TGTGCCAGCACTCACGGACTAGCGGACCTCCGGCACGAGCAGTACTTC. This gives the protein CASTHGLADLRHEQYF.

This chain links TRBV19 with TRBJ2-1, with TRBD2 identical over 12 bases. Trimming removed 4 bases from V and 3 bases from J; junction bases left unmatched: 10. Germline V gene lookup returns CDR1 LNHDA and CDR2 SQIVND (reference sequence). CDR3 length: 18 amino acids. The CDR3 loop reads CASSKEGGTSGRYNEQFF. The CDR3 DNA is TGTGCCAGTAGTAAAGAAGGGGGGACTAGCGGGCGCTACAATGAGCAGTTCTTC.

The chain uses TRBV30 and TRBJ2-3, with 10 bases matching TRBD2. This CDR3 contains 16 residues. Germline V lookup: CDR1 GTSNPN, CDR2 SVGIG (reference sequence). Trimming at V came to 3 bases and at J to 3 bases, leaving 9 bases not matched to a gene. In DNA, the CDR3 is TGTGCCTGGAGGGCGGCTAGCGGGGGTTGGACAGATACGCAGTATTTT. This encodes CAWRAASGGWTDTQYF. The entire variable domain, with the rest obtained from reference TRBV30 and TRBJ2-3, is as follows: SQTIHQWPATLVQPVGSPLSLECTVEGTSNPNLYWYRQAAGRGLQLLFYSVGIGQISSEVPQNLSASRPQDRQFILSSKKLLLSDSGFYLCAWRAASGGWTDTQYFGPGTRLTVL.

The genes are TRBV4-3 and TRBJ2-7; 8 bases agree with TRBD1. Trimming cost V 5 bases and J 5 bases; bases outside gene matches: 14. CDR1 LGHNA and CDR2 YSLEER come from the germline V gene. The CDR3 has 16 residues. The CDR3, as DNA: TGCGCCAGCAGCGGGGTCTCACGGACAGGGTCGGACGAGCAGTACTTC. This translates into CASSGVSRTGSDEQYF.

This chain uses TRBV6-9 with TRBJ2-3; possibly TRBD2 for D (5 bases). Between the trimmed V and J ends, which lost 6 bases and 5 bases, there was a span of 12 bases. CDR1 is MNHGY, CDR2 SVAAGI, per germline. This CDR3 contains 13 residues. The CDR3 spells CASRRPGEDTQYF. The CDR3 DNA is TGTGCCAGCAGGAGGCCCGGGGAAGATACGCAGTATTTT.

This clone was recorded a few times. The V and J genes are TRBV28 and TRBJ2-3; 7 bases match TRBD1. The CDR3 length is 15 residues. Per germline, CDR1 MDHEN and CDR2 SYDVKM. J gave up 4 bases and V 4 bases, and 8 bases lay outside the gene matches. This chain's CDR3 is CASSSTGSGSDTQYF. CDR3 nucleotide sequence: TGTGCCAGCAGTTCGACAGGGTCGGGCTCAGATACGCAGTATTTT.

This chain uses TRBV30 with TRBJ1-4; no firm D call. Germline CDR1 reads GTSNPN; CDR2 reads SVGIG (reference sequence). The CDR3 is made up of 13 amino acids. Trimming cost V 0 bases and J 7 bases, with 9 bases left between them. Here the CDR3 DNA reads TGTGCCTGGAGTGTACTGTCCGGTGAAAAACTGTTTTTT. This gives the protein CAWSVLSGEKLFF.